This TCR beta chain was observed in a study of cytomegalovirus exposure and HLA in healthy donors. Regarding the study as a whole: The authors listed 164 TCR beta chains as cytomegalovirus-associated. On later analysis, the bulk of CMV-associated TCR beta chains appeared to be HLA-restricted.

This clone was detected only a few times. Its specificity is not known. V was clipped by 2 bases and J by 5 bases; unmatched bases: 10. Germline V lookup: CDR1 SGHDT, CDR2 YYEEEE. The length of the CDR3 is 15 residues. PCR used 60 Vbeta primers and 13 Jbeta primers. TCRdb's copy holds only in-frame clones and misses some; the assay was immunoSEQ multiplex PCR. The sample lists some 150,000 clones, approximately 80% occurring once. The chain has TRBV5-6 and TRBJ2-7; TRBD2 matches 7 bases. Sequencing was done on a sample of PBMCs. This clonotype was sampled from a male donor in good health and CMV-seronegative. CDR3 nucleotide sequence: TGTGCCAGCAGCTTCGTGGGGAGGGGAACTAACGAGCAGTACTTC. This encodes CASSFVGRGTNEQYF.